This is a list of T cell receptor beta chains from one sample in a study of shared clonotypes between healthy human individuals. Method: immunoSEQ multiplex PCR; TCRdb's copy keeps in-frame clones and lacks some. Of around 2,000,000 clones in the sample, roughly 95% were seen once. Sample: naive CD4+ T cells sorted from blood. The receptors shown here come from a man younger than 35 in good health. Each CDR3 is given with its conserved first and last residue. A D gene is named only where the DNA matches it firmly. Clone sizes are given selectively: once, few, many, or a class where the clone is expanded.

clone_size	v_call	cdr3_length	d_call	j_call	cdr3_nt	cdr3_aa
.	TRBV6-5	15	TRBD1	TRBJ1-1	TGTGCCAGCAGCTTCGGGACAGGGGTGGGTGGGAAAGCTTTCTTT	CASSFGTGVGGKAFF
.	TRBV7-9	16	TRBD2	TRBJ2-5	TGTGCCAGCAGCCTATCCATGGGACTAGGTCATGAGACCCAGTACTTC	CASSLSMGLGHETQYF
.	TRBV27	15	TRBD2	TRBJ2-1	TGTGCCACCGCGATCGGCGGGGGGACCTACAATGAGCAGTTCTTC	CATAIGGGTYNEQFF
.	TRBV18	14	.	TRBJ2-5	TGTGCCAGCTCAGTATTTGGGGGGCAAGAGACCCAGTACTTC	CASSVFGGQETQYF
.	TRBV4-2	16	TRBD2	TRBJ2-3	TGTGCCAGCAGCCAAGAGCGGGGGGCAAGCACAGATACGCAGTATTTT	CASSQERGASTDTQYF
.	TRBV18	14	.	TRBJ1-1	TGTGCCAGCTCACGGGATGGGGGGAACACTGAAGCTTTCTTT	CASSRDGGNTEAFF
.	TRBV4-2	15	.	TRBJ1-1	TGTGCCAGCAGCCTCCAGGGGTTTTCGGGCACTGAAGCTTTCTTT	CASSLQGFSGTEAFF
.	TRBV6-6	16	TRBD1	TRBJ2-7	TGTGCCAGCAGTTACTCAGTATCAGGACAGGGTTTCGAGCAGTACTTC	CASSYSVSGQGFEQYF
.	TRBV5-1	15	.	TRBJ2-1	TGCGCCAGCAGCACAGCGGTAAGCTCCTACAATGAGCAGTTCTTC	CASSTAVSSYNEQFF
.	TRBV6-1	13	.	TRBJ1-1	TGTGCCAGCAGTGCCAACATGAACACTGAAGCTTTCTTT	CASSANMNTEAFF
.	TRBV5-6	16	TRBD2	TRBJ2-2	TGTGCCAGCAGCTGGGGACTAGCGGCGAACACCGGGGAGCTGTTTTTT	CASSWGLAANTGELFF
.	TRBV28	11	.	TRBJ2-5	TGTGCCAGCAGTTTACAGGAGACCCAGTACTTC	CASSLQETQYF
.	TRBV10-1	13	TRBD1	TRBJ2-3	TGCGCCAGCAGTGAAGGGGACAGAGGCACGCAGTATTTT	CASSEGDRGTQYF
.	TRBV11-3	13	.	TRBJ1-1	TGTGCCAGCAGCTTCGGACCTACCACTGAAGCTTTCTTT	CASSFGPTTEAFF
.	TRBV6-5	13	.	TRBJ1-1	TGTGCCAGCAGCCGGGACACCGACACTGAAGCTTTCTTT	CASSRDTDTEAFF
.	TRBV6-5	14	TRBD2	TRBJ2-1	TGTGCCAGCAGGAAGGGACTAGCGCTCAATGAGCAGTTCTTC	CASRKGLALNEQFF
.	TRBV2	12	.	TRBJ2-3	TGTGCCAGCAGCCAAAGCACAGATACGCAGTATTTT	CASSQSTDTQYF
.	TRBV5-1	13	.	TRBJ2-5	TGCGCCAGCAGCTTGTTGGGGAAAGAGACCCAGTACTTC	CASSLLGKETQYF
.	TRBV6-6	15	TRBD1	TRBJ2-7	TGTGCCAGCAAGCAAATCGGGACAGGGGTCCACGAGCAGTACTTC	CASKQIGTGVHEQYF
.	TRBV7-6	19	.	TRBJ1-3	TGTGCCAGCAGCTCGATAATCGCGCCGCCCAGGGGCTCTGGAAACACCATATATTTT	CASSSIIAPPRGSGNTIYF
.	TRBV5-1	15	TRBD1	TRBJ2-2	TGCGCCAGCAGCCTTGGACAGGGCAACACCGGGGAGCTGTTTTTT	CASSLGQGNTGELFF
.	TRBV14	15	TRBD1	TRBJ2-7	TGTGCCAGCAGCCCCCCCGGGACAGTGTCTTACGAGCAGTACTTC	CASSPPGTVSYEQYF
.	TRBV4-1	14	.	TRBJ2-7	TGCGCCAGCAGCCAAGAGGAGGGGGCTTACGAGCAGTACTTC	CASSQEEGAYEQYF
.	TRBV7-2	16	TRBD2	TRBJ2-3	TGTGCCAGCAGCTTGACTAGCGGCCTTAGCACAGATACGCAGTATTTT	CASSLTSGLSTDTQYF
.	TRBV6-5	14	TRBD2	TRBJ2-3	TGTGCCAGCAGTCCGGGACTAGCAGCAGATACGCAGTATTTT	CASSPGLAADTQYF
.	TRBV6-5	16	TRBD1	TRBJ2-1	TGTGCCAGCAGTTACAGACCGGGACAGGGGCTTGGTGAGCAGTTCTTC	CASSYRPGQGLGEQFF
.	TRBV30	14	.	TRBJ1-4	TGTGCCTGGAGTGAAGGGAGCGCCGCTGAAAAACTGTTTTTT	CAWSEGSAAEKLFF
.	TRBV2	16	TRBD2	TRBJ2-2	TGTGCCAGCAGGCTAGCGGGGTCCCTGGGGACCGGGGAGCTGTTTTTT	CASRLAGSLGTGELFF
.	TRBV12-5	16	.	TRBJ1-4	TGTGCTAGTGGTTTGGCAAAGACGGGACTCCAAGAAAAACTGTTTTTT	CASGLAKTGLQEKLFF
.	TRBV4-1	15	TRBD2	TRBJ2-7	TGCGCCAGCAGCCAAGAACGCGGGAGGCCCTACGAGCAGTACTTC	CASSQERGRPYEQYF
few	TRBV6-5	12	.	TRBJ2-5	TGTGCCAGCAGTTACTCGGGGGGGACCCAGTACTTC	CASSYSGGTQYF
.	TRBV7-2	14	TRBD1	TRBJ2-7	TGTGCCAGCAGCTTAGGCAGGGGGCCTTACGAGCAGTACTTC	CASSLGRGPYEQYF
.	TRBV5-1	16	TRBD1	TRBJ1-5	TGCGCCAGCAGCCCCGAGGGACAGGGTAGCAATCAGCCCCAGCATTTT	CASSPEGQGSNQPQHF
once	TRBV6-1	14	.	TRBJ2-7	TGTGCCAGCAGTGGTTTGGGGGGCCCGTACGAGCAGTACTTC	CASSGLGGPYEQYF
.	TRBV11-2	17	.	TRBJ2-6	TGTGCCAGCAGCTTAGATCAGATTGGGTCCGGGGCCAACGTCCTGACTTTC	CASSLDQIGSGANVLTF
.	TRBV28	19	.	TRBJ1-4	TGTGCCAGCAGTTTATGGAGTTGGTACGAAGGGAGTGGGAATGAAAAACTGTTTTTT	CASSLWSWYEGSGNEKLFF
.	TRBV6-1	14	TRBD2	TRBJ2-1	TGTGCCAGCAGCACTAGCGGGAGGGTTAATGAGCAGTTCTTC	CASSTSGRVNEQFF
.	TRBV21-1	18	.	TRBJ2-7	TGTGCCAGCAGCAAAGCTGCCTGGGACAGCTTCTCTGCCTGCGAGCAGTACTTC	CASSKAAWDSFSACEQYF
.	TRBV6-1	12	.	TRBJ1-1	TGTGCCAGCCGTTCAGTGAACACTGAAGCTTTCTTT	CASRSVNTEAFF
once	TRBV5-4	12	.	TRBJ2-1	TGTGCCAGCAGCCCAAGGGCGAATGAGCAGTTCTTC	CASSPRANEQFF
.	TRBV7-9	15	.	TRBJ1-5	TGTGCCAGCAGCTCCCGGACGGAACCCAATCAGCCCCAGCATTTT	CASSSRTEPNQPQHF